Listed below are T cell receptor beta chains from one sample, sequenced in a study of shared clonotypes between healthy human individuals. Profiled with immunoSEQ multiplex PCR; TCRdb holds only in-frame clones, not every one. Among 950,000 to 1,300,000 clones listed, about 77% were seen once. The sequenced sample consisted of memory CD4+ T cells sorted from blood. These receptors were collected from a young man in good health. The CDR3 runs from the conserved cysteine through the conserved F or W. A D gene is named only where the DNA matches it firmly. Size tells how often a clone was seen (once, few, many) or the class of an expanded clone, and some rows leave it out.

size	V	D	J	DNA	CDR3
.	TRBV11-2	.	TRBJ2-7	TGTGCCAGCAGCCTCGAGTTGGGGGCACTCTACGAGCAGTACTTC	CASSLELGALYEQYF
.	TRBV9	.	TRBJ2-7	TGTGCCAGCAGCTCAGGTCATAGCGAGCAGTACTTC	CASSSGHSEQYF
few	TRBV7-2	TRBD2	TRBJ2-2	TGTGCCAGCAGCGCCTGGGGGAGTAGCGGGAGTTTGACCGGGGAGCTGTTTTTT	CASSAWGSSGSLTGELFF
.	TRBV6-5	.	TRBJ2-1	TGTGCCAGCAGAGCCGGGGTAAGGGGCGATGAGCAGTTCTTC	CASRAGVRGDEQFF
.	TRBV6-1	.	TRBJ1-2	TGTGCCAGCAGTGACCAGAGTGGCTACACCTTC	CASSDQSGYTF
.	TRBV7-9	TRBD2	TRBJ2-2	TGTGCCAGCAGCCAATTAGCGCTAGCGGGGACCGGGGAGCTGTTTTTT	CASSQLALAGTGELFF
.	TRBV6-4	.	TRBJ2-2	TGTGCCAGCCGCGAGGGTGACACCGGGGAGCTGTTTTTT	CASREGDTGELFF
.	TRBV6-6	.	TRBJ1-1	TGTGCCAGCACCGGACAGCTTATGAACACTGAAGCTTTCTTT	CASTGQLMNTEAFF
.	TRBV27	.	TRBJ1-4	TGTGCCAGCAGTAAACAGGGCCTGGGAACTGAAAAACTGTTTTTT	CASSKQGLGTEKLFF
.	TRBV5-1	TRBD2	TRBJ2-1	TGCGCCAGCAGCTTTAGCGGGAGCGGTAATGAGCAGTTCTTC	CASSFSGSGNEQFF
.	TRBV30	TRBD2	TRBJ2-7	TGTGCCTGGCGCAGACTAGCGGGACGGTACGAGCAGTACTTC	CAWRRLAGRYEQYF
few	TRBV30	.	TRBJ1-2	TGTGCCTGGAGCAAAGGCTCCCACACCTATGGCTACACCTTC	CAWSKGSHTYGYTF
.	TRBV19	.	TRBJ1-2	TGTGCCAGTAGTACCCACGAATCGGCAGGAAGGGGTGCGAGATATGGCTACACCTTC	CASSTHESAGRGARYGYTF
.	TRBV7-2	.	TRBJ2-1	TGTGCCAGCAGCTTGGCGAGGGGCAATGAGCAGTTCTTC	CASSLARGNEQFF
.	TRBV6-5	TRBD1	TRBJ2-3	TGTGCCAGCAGTGAACAGGGGGCGACGTATACGCAGTATTTT	CASSEQGATYTQYF
once	TRBV7-9	.	TRBJ2-3	TGTGCCAGCAGCTTAGCAGTTGCGGCTAGCACAGATACGCAGTATTTT	CASSLAVAASTDTQYF
.	TRBV19	.	TRBJ2-7	TGTGCCAGTAGTGTATACAGGGATTCCGAGCAGTACTTC	CASSVYRDSEQYF